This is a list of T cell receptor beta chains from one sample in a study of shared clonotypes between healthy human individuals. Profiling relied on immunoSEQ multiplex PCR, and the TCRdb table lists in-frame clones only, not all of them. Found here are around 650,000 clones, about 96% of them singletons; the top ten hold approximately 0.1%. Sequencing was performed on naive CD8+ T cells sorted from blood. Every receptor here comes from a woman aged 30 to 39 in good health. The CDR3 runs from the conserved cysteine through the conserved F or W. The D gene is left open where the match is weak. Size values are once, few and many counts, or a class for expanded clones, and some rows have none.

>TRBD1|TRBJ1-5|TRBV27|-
TGTGCCAGCAGTTTCACAGGGGGCGGTCAGCCCCAGCATTTT
CASSFTGGGQPQHF
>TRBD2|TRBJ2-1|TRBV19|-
TGTGCCAGTAAGGCCAGCGGGACTAGCCTCAATGAGCAGTTCTTC
CASKASGTSLNEQFF
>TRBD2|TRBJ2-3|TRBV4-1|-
TGCGCCAGCAGCCAAGCTCGAGGGCTAGCGGGCACAAAGAAAAGCACAGATACGCAGTATTTT
CASSQARGLAGTKKSTDTQYF
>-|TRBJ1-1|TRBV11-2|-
TGTGCCAGCACCTGGGGAACGAGGGCCACTGAAGCTTTCTTT
CASTWGTRATEAFF
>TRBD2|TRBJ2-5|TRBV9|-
TGTGCCAGCAGCCTTCGGACTAGCGTGGCACCAGAGACCCAGTACTTC
CASSLRTSVAPETQYF
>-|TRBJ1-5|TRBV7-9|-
TGTGCCAGCAGCACCGGTGAGAGTTGGCCCCAGCATTTT
CASSTGESWPQHF
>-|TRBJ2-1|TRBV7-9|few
TGTGCCAGCAGCCCTCGGGGCGGTAGCTCCTACAATGAGCAGTTCTTC
CASSPRGGSSYNEQFF
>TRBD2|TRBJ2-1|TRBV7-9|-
TGTGCCAGCGACAGACTAGCGGGAGCCGAACTCTATGAGCAGTTCTTC
CASDRLAGAELYEQFF
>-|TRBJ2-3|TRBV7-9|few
TGTGCCAGCACCTTAGGAGGGGACACAGATACGCAGTATTTT
CASTLGGDTDTQYF
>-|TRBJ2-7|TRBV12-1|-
TGTGCCAGCAGCTTAACGGGTACCGGATCAAACTACGAGCAGTACTTC
CASSLTGTGSNYEQYF
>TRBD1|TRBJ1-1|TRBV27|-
TGTGCCAGCAATTCAGGGGGAACTGAAGCTTTCTTT
CASNSGGTEAFF
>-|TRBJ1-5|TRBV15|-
TGTGCCACCAGCAGAGATGACAAAAGGGAGCCCCAGCATTTT
CATSRDDKREPQHF
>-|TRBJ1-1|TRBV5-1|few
TGCGCCAGCAGCTCCCAGGTTATGAACACTGAAGCTTTCTTT
CASSSQVMNTEAFF
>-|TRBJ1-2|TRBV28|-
TGTGCCAGCAGCGACAGGTTTGGCTATGGCTACACCTTC
CASSDRFGYGYTF
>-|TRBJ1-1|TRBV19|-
TGTGCCAGTAGTATCGGCGCTGAAGCTTTCTTT
CASSIGAEAFF
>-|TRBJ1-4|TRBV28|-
TGTGCCAGCAGTTTGGAAAGGGAGGGTGAAAAACTGTTTTTT
CASSLEREGEKLFF
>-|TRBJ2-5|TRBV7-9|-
TGTGCCAGCAGCTTAGGGGGGACGGGTGAGGAGACCCAGTACTTC
CASSLGGTGEETQYF
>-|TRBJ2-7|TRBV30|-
TGTGCCTGGAGTGTACTAGGCTACGAGCAGTACTTC
CAWSVLGYEQYF
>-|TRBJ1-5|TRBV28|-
TGTGCCAGCAGTCCACGAGGGAATCAGCCCCAGCATTTT
CASSPRGNQPQHF
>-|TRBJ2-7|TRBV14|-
TGTGCCAGCAGCCAAGAATTGGGAGGCGAGCAGTACTTC
CASSQELGGEQYF
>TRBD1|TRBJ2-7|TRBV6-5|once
TGTGCCAGCAGTTACTCGATTGGACAGGAATACGAGCAGTACTTC
CASSYSIGQEYEQYF
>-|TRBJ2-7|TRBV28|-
TGTGCCAGCAGTTTAAAGAGCAGCCCCTACGAGCAGTACTTC
CASSLKSSPYEQYF
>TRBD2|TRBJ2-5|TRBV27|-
TGTGCCAGCGGGGGGGAAGGAGAGACCCAGTACTTC
CASGGEGETQYF
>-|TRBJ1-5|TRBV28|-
TGTGCCAGCAGGGACAGTTCTCAGCCCCAGCATTTT
CASRDSSQPQHF